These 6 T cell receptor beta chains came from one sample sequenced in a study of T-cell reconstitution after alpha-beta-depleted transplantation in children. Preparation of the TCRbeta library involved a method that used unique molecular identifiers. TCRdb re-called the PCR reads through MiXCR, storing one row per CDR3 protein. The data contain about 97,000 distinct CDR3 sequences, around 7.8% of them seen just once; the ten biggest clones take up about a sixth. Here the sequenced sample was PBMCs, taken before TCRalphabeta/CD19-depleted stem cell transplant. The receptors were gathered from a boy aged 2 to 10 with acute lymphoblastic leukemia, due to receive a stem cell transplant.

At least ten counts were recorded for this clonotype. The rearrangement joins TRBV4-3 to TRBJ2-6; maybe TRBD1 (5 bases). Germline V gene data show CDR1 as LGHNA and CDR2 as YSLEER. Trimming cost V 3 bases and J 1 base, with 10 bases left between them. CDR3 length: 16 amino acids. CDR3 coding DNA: TGCGCCAGCAGCCAGAGTCAGGGTTCTGGGGCCAACGTCCTGACTTTC. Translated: CASSQSQGSGANVLTF.

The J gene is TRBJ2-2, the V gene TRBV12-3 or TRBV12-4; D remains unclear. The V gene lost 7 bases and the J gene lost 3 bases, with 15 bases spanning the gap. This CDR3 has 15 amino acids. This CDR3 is CASTPEIWDTGELFF. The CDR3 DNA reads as TGTGCCAGCACCCCCGAAATTTGGGACACCGGGGAGCTGTTTTTT.

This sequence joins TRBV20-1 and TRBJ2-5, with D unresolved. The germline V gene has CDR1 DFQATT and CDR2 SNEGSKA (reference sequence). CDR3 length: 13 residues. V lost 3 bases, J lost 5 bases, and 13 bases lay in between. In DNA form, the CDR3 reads TGCAGTGCTAGTGTTGGCCGTCCCGAGACCCAGTACTTC. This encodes CSASVGRPETQYF.

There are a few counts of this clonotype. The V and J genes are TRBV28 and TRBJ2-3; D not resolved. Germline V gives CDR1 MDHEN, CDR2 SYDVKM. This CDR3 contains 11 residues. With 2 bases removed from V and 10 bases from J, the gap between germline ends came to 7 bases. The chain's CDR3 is CASSLAGPQYF. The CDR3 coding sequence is TGTGCCAGCAGTTTAGCTGGTCCGCAGTATTTT.

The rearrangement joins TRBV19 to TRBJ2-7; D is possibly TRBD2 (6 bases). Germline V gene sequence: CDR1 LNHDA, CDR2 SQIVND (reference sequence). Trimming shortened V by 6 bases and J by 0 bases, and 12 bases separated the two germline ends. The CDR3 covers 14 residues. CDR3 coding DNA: TGTGCCAGTAGCGGGACTTCTAGCTCCTACGAGCAGTACTTC. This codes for CASSGTSSSYEQYF. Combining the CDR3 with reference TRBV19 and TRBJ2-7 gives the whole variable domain DGGITQSPKYLFRKEGQNVTLSCEQNLNHDAMYWYRQDPGQGLRLIYYSQIVNDFQKGDIAEGYSVSREKKESFPLTVTSAQKNPTAFYLCASSGTSSSYEQYFGPGTRLTVT.

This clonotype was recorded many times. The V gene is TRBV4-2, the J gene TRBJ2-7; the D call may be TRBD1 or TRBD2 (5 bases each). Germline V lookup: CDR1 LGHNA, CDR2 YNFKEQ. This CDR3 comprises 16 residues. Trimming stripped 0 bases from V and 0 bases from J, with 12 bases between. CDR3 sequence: CASSQDLGTASYEQYF. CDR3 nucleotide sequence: TGTGCCAGCAGCCAAGATTTGGGGACGGCCTCCTACGAGCAGTACTTC.